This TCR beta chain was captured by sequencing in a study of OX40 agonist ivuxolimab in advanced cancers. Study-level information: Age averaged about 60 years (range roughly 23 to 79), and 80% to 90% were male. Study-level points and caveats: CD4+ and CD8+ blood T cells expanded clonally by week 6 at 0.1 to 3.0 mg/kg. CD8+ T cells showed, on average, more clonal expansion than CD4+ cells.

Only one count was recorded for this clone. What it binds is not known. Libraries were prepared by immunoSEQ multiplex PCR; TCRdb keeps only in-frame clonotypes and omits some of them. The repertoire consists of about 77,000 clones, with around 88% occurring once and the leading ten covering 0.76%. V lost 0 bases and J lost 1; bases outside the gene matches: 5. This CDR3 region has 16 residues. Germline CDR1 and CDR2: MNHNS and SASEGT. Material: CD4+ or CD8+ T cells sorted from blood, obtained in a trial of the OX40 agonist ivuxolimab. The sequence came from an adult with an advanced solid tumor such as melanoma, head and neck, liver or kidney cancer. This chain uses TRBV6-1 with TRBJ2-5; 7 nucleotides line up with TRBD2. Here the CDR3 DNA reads TGTGCCAGCAGTGAAGCGCCTCTAGCGGCCCAAGAGACCCAGTACTTC. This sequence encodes CASSEAPLAAQETQYF.